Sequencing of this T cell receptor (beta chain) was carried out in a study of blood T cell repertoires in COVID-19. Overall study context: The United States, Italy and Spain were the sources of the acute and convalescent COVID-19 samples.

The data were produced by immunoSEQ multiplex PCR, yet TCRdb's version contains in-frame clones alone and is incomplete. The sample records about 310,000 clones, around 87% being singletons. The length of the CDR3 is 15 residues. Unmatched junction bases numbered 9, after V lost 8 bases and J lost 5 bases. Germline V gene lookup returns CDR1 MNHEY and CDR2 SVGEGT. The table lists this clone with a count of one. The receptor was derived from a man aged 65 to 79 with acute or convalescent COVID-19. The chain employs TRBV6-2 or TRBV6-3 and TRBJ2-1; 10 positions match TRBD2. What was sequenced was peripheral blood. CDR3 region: CASRLGTSANNEQFF. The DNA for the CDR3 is TGTGCCAGCCGCCTCGGGACTAGCGCGAACAATGAGCAGTTCTTC.